A single sample gave rise to the 29 T cell receptor beta chains below, sequenced in a study of beta chain features in type 1 diabetes. Investigators reverse transcribed all isolated RNA, so they sequenced expressed TCRB transcripts. Data came from immunoSEQ multiplex PCR; TCRdb stores just in-frame clones and leaves some out. The sample has 400,000 or so clones; approximately 12% are singletons. The antigens for these receptors are not known. Study-wide points: People with Type 1 diabetes carried modestly yet significantly shorter TCRB CDR3s in all four CD4+ subsets.

The sequencing sample was made of naive CD4+ T cells from blood. The source is a woman aged 18-29 years with type 1 diabetes.

This clone came up a few times. Mismatch with germline at one junction end may stem from a read error. The rearrangement links TRBV11-1 to TRBJ2-1, with TRBD2 matching 7 bases. Germline CDR1 reads SGHAT; CDR2 reads FQDESV (reference sequence). CDR3 length equals 13 residues. In nucleotides, the CDR3 is TGTGCCAGCAGCCTAGCGGAGTACAATGAGCAGTTCTTC. It codes for CASSLAEYNEQFF.

The chain uses TRBV20-1 and TRBJ1-2; the D gene is possibly TRBD1 (5 bases). The CDR3 is 11 amino acids. Germline assignment: CDR1 DFQATT and CDR2 SNEGSKA (reference sequence). The V end was cut by 6 bases, the J end by 5 bases, with 10 bases between. The CDR3 reads CSAGEGYGYTF. In DNA form, the CDR3 reads TGCAGTGCCGGGGAGGGGTATGGCTACACCTTC.

This sequence joins TRBV19 and TRBJ1-5; TRBD1 matches at 10 bases. With V trimmed by 6 bases and J by 5 bases, 7 bases remained unmatched. CDR1 and CDR2 from the germline V gene are LNHDA and SQIVND (reference sequence). The CDR3 loop spans 15 amino acids. CDR3 residues: CASSSLGTGDQPQHF. The CDR3 DNA reads TGTGCCAGTAGCTCCCTCGGGACAGGGGATCAGCCCCAGCATTTT.

Only a few counts were recorded for this clone. This chain links TRBV21-1 with TRBJ2-7; TRBD1 is the table's D call and was not checked against the DNA. TRBV21-1 is designated a pseudogene. The CDR3 has 13 amino acids. CDR3 in DNA: TGTGCCAGCAGCAAAGAATGGGGGCACGAGCAGTACTTC. Translated: CASSKEWGHEQYF.

A single count supports this clone. The rearrangement uses TRBV7-9 and TRBJ1-6; tentative D call: TRBD1 (6 bases). V was trimmed by 5 bases and J by 6 bases, leaving 20 bases between them. Germline CDR1 SEHNR, CDR2 FQNEAQ (reference sequence). This CDR3 has 17 amino acids. The CDR3 loop is CASSPSYRVPSNSPLHF. For the CDR3, the DNA is TGTGCCAGCAGCCCGAGCTACAGGGTACCCTCTAATTCACCCCTCCACTTT.

This clone was seen more than once but under ten times. The CDR3 loop reads CASSQTDSQPQHF. The CDR3 DNA reads TGTGCCAGCAGCCAAACGGACAGTCAGCCCCAGCATTTT. The chain combines TRBV7-9 with TRBJ1-5, with a possible D match to TRBD1 (6 bases). Trimming took off 5 bases at V and 6 bases at J, with 11 bases between the two ends. Per germline, CDR1 SEHNR and CDR2 FQNEAQ (reference sequence). The CDR3 runs 13 residues.

J is TRBJ2-3 and V is TRBV5-4, with 10 bases fitting TRBD2. The CDR3 covers 16 residues. CDR1 and CDR2 (germline): SGHNT, YYREEE (reference sequence). V shed 3 bases and J 5 bases; nucleotides not matched to a gene: 9. The chain's CDR3 is CASSSRGLAGVDTQYF. The CDR3 nucleotides read TGTGCCAGCAGCTCACGGGGGCTAGCGGGAGTAGATACGCAGTATTTT.

This clone was seen more than once but under ten times. V usage is TRBV4-3 and J usage is TRBJ2-3; a possible D gene is TRBD2 (5 bases). Germline V gene lookup returns CDR1 LGHNA and CDR2 YSLEER. Trimming shortened V by 2 bases and J by 2 bases, and 8 bases separated the two germline ends. The CDR3 runs 14 residues. In nucleotides, the CDR3 is TGCGCCAGCAGCCAACGTAGCGCCACAGATACGCAGTATTTT. Protein sequence: CASSQRSATDTQYF.

This rearrangement joins TRBV30 to TRBJ1-1; no definite D call. The V and J ends lost 4 bases and 5 bases respectively, with 11 bases between them. The CDR3 covers 12 residues. The germline gives CDR1 GTSNPN, CDR2 SVGIG (reference sequence). The CDR3 is CAWNGEITEAFF. CDR3 nucleotides: TGTGCCTGGAACGGGGAGATTACTGAAGCTTTCTTT.

The rearrangement links TRBV28 to TRBJ2-5, with 7 bases that match TRBD1. Germline-derived CDR1 and CDR2 are MDHEN and SYDVKM. There are 14 residues in the CDR3. Trimming at V came to 6 bases and at J to 2 bases, leaving 6 bases not matched to a gene. In DNA form, the CDR3 reads TGTGCCAGCAGCCCCGGGGACAGACAAGAGACCCAGTACTTC. Protein: CASSPGDRQETQYF.

A few counts support this clone. The V and J genes are TRBV5-1 and TRBJ2-5, with a possible D match to TRBD2 (5 bases). The CDR3 contains 12 residues. V shed 5 bases and J shed 2 bases, with 7 bases lying between them. Germline loops: CDR1 SGHRS, CDR2 YFSETQ. The CDR3 spells CASRGAQETQYF. The CDR3 DNA sequence: TGCGCCAGCAGGGGAGCACAAGAGACCCAGTACTTC.

This chain joins TRBV11-2 and TRBJ1-1; D gene uncertain. This CDR3 has 16 amino acids. The germline V gene encodes CDR1 SGHAT and CDR2 FQNNGV. Trimming shortened V by 1 base and J by 6 bases, and 18 bases separated the two germline ends. The chain's CDR3 is CASSLGRGLKPAEAFF. In nucleotides, the CDR3 is TGTGCCAGCAGCTTAGGTCGGGGTCTAAAACCCGCTGAAGCTTTCTTT.

This clone was counted between two and nine times. V is TRBV7-3 and J is TRBJ2-6; 7 positions match TRBD1. The trim removed 5 bases at V and 0 bases at J, leaving 7 bases unmatched. CDR1 and CDR2 (germline): SGHTA, FQGTGA. This CDR3 has 17 residues. The CDR3 reads CASSPTGTHSGANVLTF. Written as DNA, the CDR3 is TGTGCCAGCAGCCCGACAGGGACGCACTCTGGGGCCAACGTCCTGACTTTC.

This clone was picked up a small number of times. The chain is built from TRBV7-9 and TRBJ2-7; tentative D call: TRBD1 (6 bases). Trimming removed 10 bases from V and 2 bases from J, with 12 bases in between. CDR1 and CDR2 (germline): SEHNR, FQNEAQ (reference sequence). The CDR3 runs 12 residues. The CDR3 region is CAISTGTYEQYF. The CDR3 DNA reads TGTGCCATCTCGACAGGAACCTACGAGCAGTACTTC.

With respect to this clone: This specimen includes other DNA sequences encoding the same CDR3. V is TRBV7-2 and J is TRBJ2-5, with TRBD1 matching 7 bases. This CDR3 spans 13 amino acids. Germline values: CDR1 SGHTA, CDR2 FQGNSA. The ends lost 11 bases at V and 2 bases at J; junction bases unmatched: 8. The chain's CDR3 is CASSRDRQETQYF. CDR3 nucleotides: TGTGCCTCCTCTCGGGACAGACAAGAGACCCAGTACTTC.

The CDR3 reads CASSLGEVGNTIYF. The CDR3 nucleotides read TGTGCCAGCAGCCTCGGCGAGGTCGGAAACACCATATATTTT. The chain recombines TRBV5-8 with TRBJ1-3; D remains ambiguous. Trimming shortened V by 4 bases and J by 4 bases, and 12 bases separated the two germline ends. From germline, CDR1 is SGHTS and CDR2 YDEGEE. CDR3 length: 14 amino acids.

This clone occurred a few times. The CDR3 here is CASSPDRGPNYEQYF. The CDR3, as DNA: TGTGCCAGCAGCCCGGACAGGGGCCCCAACTACGAGCAGTACTTC. The J gene is TRBJ2-7, the V gene TRBV11-2; 9 nucleotides agree with TRBD1. The CDR3 has 15 residues. Germline assignment: CDR1 SGHAT and CDR2 FQNNGV. V was clipped by 5 bases and J by 3 bases; unmatched bases: 8.

This chain uses TRBV15 with TRBJ2-5; D might be TRBD2 (5 bases). V was clipped by 3 bases and J by 5 bases, with 16 bases between them. Looked up from germline, CDR1 is LNHNV and CDR2 is YYDKDF (reference sequence). The CDR3 is 15 residues long. This CDR3 reads CATSSTALRGETQYF. CDR3 bases: TGTGCCACCAGCAGTACGGCCCTCAGAGGGGAGACCCAGTACTTC.

The V and J genes are TRBV4-3 and TRBJ1-4; TRBD1 matches 7 bases. Unmatched junction bases numbered 6, after V lost 4 bases and J lost 7 bases. Per germline, CDR1 LGHNA and CDR2 YSLEER. The CDR3 extends over 14 amino acids. CDR3 protein: CASSPRQGREKLFF. The CDR3, as DNA: TGCGCCAGCAGCCCCCGACAGGGACGTGAAAAACTGTTTTTT.

The chain combines TRBV11-2 with TRBJ2-5; the D gene is possibly TRBD1 (5 bases). Germline CDR1 is SGHAT and CDR2 is FQNNGV. This CDR3 has 14 amino acids. The ends were cut back, 1 base at V and 5 bases at J, with 11 bases in the middle. CDR3 region: CASSLGSKGETQYF. The CDR3 nucleotides read TGTGCCAGCAGCTTAGGCTCTAAGGGGGAGACCCAGTACTTC.

This clone came up a few times. The V gene is TRBV4-3, the J gene TRBJ2-5; tentatively, D is TRBD1 (6 bases). This CDR3 region has 14 residues. Germline assignment: CDR1 LGHNA and CDR2 YSLEER. Deletions cut 3 bases from V and 5 bases from J, with 13 bases between. The CDR3 coding sequence is TGCGCCAGCAGCCAGGCTACAGGGTGGGAGACCCAGTACTTC. This codes for CASSQATGWETQYF.

This clone was detected a few times. The J gene is TRBJ2-1, the V gene TRBV7-9; maybe TRBD1 (5 bases). The V end was cut by 5 bases, the J end by 10 bases, with 18 bases between. The CDR3 extends over 14 amino acids. The germline V gene has CDR1 SEHNR and CDR2 FQNEAQ (reference sequence). The CDR3 DNA reads as TGTGCCAGCAGCCCCGGTGGGGCCCTTACGGAGCAGTTCTTC. Translation: CASSPGGALTEQFF.

This clone was recorded a few times. The sample has other DNA sequences that encode this CDR3 too. The chain couples TRBV29-1 to TRBJ2-2; 8 bases line up with TRBD1. Germline values: CDR1 SQVTM, CDR2 ANQGSEA. This CDR3 has 12 residues. Germline trimming cut 6 bases from V and 4 bases from J; bases unmatched to any gene: 1. CDR3 nucleotide sequence: TGCAGCGTGGACAGGGCCACCGGGGAGCTGTTTTTT. Translation gives CSVDRATGELFF.

Turning to this clone: One junction end disagrees with the germline gene, perhaps due to a read error. The chain has TRBV4-3 and TRBJ2-1, with TRBD2 matching over 11 bases. CDR3 size: 17 residues. From germline, CDR1 is LGHNA and CDR2 YSLEER. The CDR3 region has the DNA TGCGCCAGCAGGCAAGGAATGGGGACTAGCGGCTTCAATGAGCAGTTCTTC. Amino acids: CASRQGMGTSGFNEQFF.

The chain employs TRBV28 and TRBJ2-2; TRBD2 might be the D (6 bases). CDR3 length: 14 residues. The germline gives CDR1 MDHEN, CDR2 SYDVKM. Trimming cost V 3 bases and J 3 bases, with 8 bases left between them. Written as DNA, the CDR3 is TGTGCCAGCAGTTTTCCGGGAGACACCGGGGAGCTGTTTTTT. Encoded protein: CASSFPGDTGELFF.

The CDR3 DNA follows: TGCGCCAGCAGCCAAGGGGGACAGGGCTCCTATAATTCACCCCTCCACTTT. Protein product: CASSQGGQGSYNSPLHF. This rearrangement joins TRBV4-3 to TRBJ1-6; 9 nucleotides agree with TRBD1. The CDR3 is 17 amino acids. CDR1 LGHNA and CDR2 YSLEER come from the germline V gene. V shed 1 base, J shed 0 bases, and the junction held 1 base outside the gene matches.

Only a few counts were recorded for this clone. The J gene is TRBJ2-1, the V gene TRBV29-1, with D perhaps TRBD2 (7 bases). The CDR3 contains 15 residues. The V end was cut by 3 bases, the J end by 7 bases, with 19 bases between. Germline V gene sequence: CDR1 SQVTM, CDR2 ANQGSEA. CDR3 bases: TGCAGCGTTGAGTTAGACGGGGGGCTCGGAAATGAGCAGTTCTTC. Protein sequence: CSVELDGGLGNEQFF.

CDR3 loop: CASSPVQGASYGYTF. The CDR3 nucleotides are TGTGCCAGCTCACCAGTCCAGGGGGCCAGCTATGGCTACACCTTC. The V and J genes are TRBV18 and TRBJ1-2, with 8 bases aligning to TRBD1. The germline CDR1 and CDR2 sequences are KGHSH and LQKENI. The junction had 6 bases not matched to a gene; V was cut back by 2 bases and J by 4 bases. The CDR3 covers 15 residues. Full variable domain (outside the CDR3, taken from reference TRBV18 and TRBJ1-2): NAGVMQNPRHLVRRRGQEARLRCSPMKGHSHVYWYRQLPEEGLKFMVYLQKENIIDESGMPKERFSAEFPKEGPSILRIQQVVRGDSAAYFCASSPVQGASYGYTFGSGTRLTVV.

This clone was counted only a few times. This chain uses TRBV11-1 with TRBJ1-2; possible D gene TRBD1, 5 bases. This CDR3 contains 14 residues. Trimming left V 2 bases short and J 6 bases short, with 13 bases between. Germline V CDR1 and CDR2: SGHAT, FQDESV (reference sequence). The CDR3 nucleotides are TGTGCCAGCAGCTTATTCCAGGGAACGGATGGCTACACCTTC. Translation: CASSLFQGTDGYTF.